This T cell receptor beta chain was recorded in a study of beta chain features in type 1 diabetes (dated by TCRdb to the late 2010s). Some background on the complete study: Mean age, gender distribution, total cell number and subset yield were not different between patients and healthy donors. A total of roughly 110 million sorted cells were examined across all samples, and the number of cells per subset was strongly correlated with RNA yield. Regulatory and stem cell-like memory subsets were obtained from only 8 patients and roughly 8 healthy donors, while naive and central memory subsets were obtained from all 30 or so donors. The study compared TCRB repertoires of sorted circulating CD4+ T cell subsets between recently diagnosed type 1 diabetes patients and matched healthy donors.

General study outcomes and caveats: Fewer insertions and more nucleotide deletions at VDJ recombination sites were observed in patients with type 1 diabetes, implying thymic rearrangement abnormalities. Naive, central memory and regulatory TCRB repertoires appeared to be more alike among patients than among healthy donors. In all four CD4+ subsets, TCRB CDR3 length was moderately but significantly shorter in type 1 diabetes patients. Only small numbers of individuals were included in the HLA sub-analyses, which left unresolved whether HLA type had any influence on TCRB rearrangement. Because cDNA rather than genomic DNA was sequenced, highly expressing activated cells could have been over-represented, although no difference in activation and CD3 levels was found between groups. Shorter templates might have been favored by PCR, but patient and control samples were amplified and corrected together, so both groups would have been affected equally by any skew.

V loses 2 bases, J loses 1 base, and the germline ends lie 3 bases apart. The CDR3, cysteine through phenylalanine, is 13 amino acids long. Only the CDR3 part of the read is kept: 39 bases, read in frame from the first base. CDR1 SGHTA and CDR2 FQGNSA are derived from the germline V gene. The High Capacity cDNA Reverse Transcription Kit was used to reverse transcribe all of the isolated RNA, meaning that expressed TCRB transcripts were what got sequenced. For stem cell-like memory T cell samples, survey-depth immunoSEQ sequencing was used, averaging approximately 1 million total reads per sample. After sorted cells were lysed in RLT buffer, RNA was extracted with DNase-treated RNeasy Micro or Mini kits, with the choice depending on cell number. Each cell subset was processed separately to prevent cross-contamination, with patient and healthy donor samples processed together. The immunoSEQ multiplex PCR was used to amplify TCRB sequences from cDNA, yielding 87-bp fragments that span the CDR3 region. The amplicons were sequenced using the Illumina HiSeq platform. In the paper's pipeline: Synthetic template baselines were used to correct PCR bias computationally, reads within Hamming distance 2 were collapsed, and singletons that could not be merged were discarded. Reads were aligned against IMGT to assign V, D and J genes, CDR3 length and insertions or deletions at six rearrangement sites. Within each subset, clonotype counts were normalized to the number of sorted cells before true diversity and Gini coefficients were calculated with the tcR R package. The overlap coefficient, calculated on TCRB nucleotide sequences, was used to measure repertoire sharing. TCRdb re-hosts the immuneACCESS table, in-frame sequences only. Its copies lack some clones; in the studies checked, an unresolved V gene accounts for under half of them, and the cause for the rest is not known. D and trimming come from the DNA, and the V and J calls and clone size come from that table. The sample table records under 95,000 clones; roughly 31% of these occur just once. The ten largest make up 0.35% to 0.45% of the sample.

This clone showed up just a few times. Its target antigen remains unknown. Base qualities are missing; no much larger clone stands one base away. A single peripheral blood draw of 95 to 150 mL on average was collected from each donor into heparinised tubes. Naive, central memory, regulatory and stem cell-like memory CD4+ T cells were sorted on a BD FACSAria II using a panel including CD45RO, CCR7, CD25, CD127, CD95 and CD27. All sorted populations exceeded 95% purity. Right away, PBMCs were isolated by Lymphoprep density gradient centrifugation and were stained directly, with no culture step. Samples were stained and sorted in pairs, with one healthy donor and one patient per experiment, so that batch effects were minimized.

The rearrangement joined TRBV7-2 to TRBJ1-3; the D gene cannot be named for sure. Source material: stem cell memory CD4+ T cells from blood. The sample's cell subset or site label, decoded: stem cell-like memory CD4+ T cells. The clonotype comes from a woman aged 18 to 35 in good health. CDR3 protein: CASSLQSGNTIYF. The DNA sequence reads TGTGCCAGCAGCTTACAATCTGGAAACACCATATATTTT.